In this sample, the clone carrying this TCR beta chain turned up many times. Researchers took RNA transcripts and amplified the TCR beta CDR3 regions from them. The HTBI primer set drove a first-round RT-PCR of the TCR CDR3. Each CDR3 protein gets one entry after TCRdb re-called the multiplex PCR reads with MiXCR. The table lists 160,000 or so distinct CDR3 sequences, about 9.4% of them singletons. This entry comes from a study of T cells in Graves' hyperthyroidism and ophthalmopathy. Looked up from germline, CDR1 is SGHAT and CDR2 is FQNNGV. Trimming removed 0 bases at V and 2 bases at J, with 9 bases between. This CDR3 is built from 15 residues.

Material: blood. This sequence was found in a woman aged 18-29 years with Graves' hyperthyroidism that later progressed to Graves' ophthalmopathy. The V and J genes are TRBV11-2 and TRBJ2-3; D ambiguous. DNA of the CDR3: TGTGCCAGCAGCTTAGATGGTGCTGTCACAGATACGCAGTATTTT. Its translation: CASSLDGAVTDTQYF.